Below, 4 T cell receptor beta chains from the same sample are listed, as sequenced in a study of blood T cells in healthy people across ages. Combining a sample-barcoded 5' primer with a J-beta primer mix, a second PCR ran for roughly 6 to 12 cycles. MiXCR, run by TCRdb on the 5' RACE reads, gives a single entry per CDR3 protein. The data hold hundreds of thousands of distinct CDR3 sequences, with under 65% observed a single time. The specimen sequenced was blood. These receptors all stem from a man aged 55 to 70 in good health.

The chain recombines TRBV7-7 with TRBJ2-7, with D perhaps TRBD1 (6 bases). Germline V gene data show CDR1 as SSHAT and CDR2 as FNYEAQ (reference sequence). V was clipped by 3 bases and J by 2 bases, with 23 bases between them. The CDR3 contains 18 residues. CDR3 bases: TGTGCCAGCAGCTTTGTGGGGGCATTGGGGGTCGGCACCTACGAGCAGTACTTC. Translating it yields CASSFVGALGVGTYEQYF.

With respect to this clonotype: This could be a read error, since a much larger clone is one nucleotide away. This chain uses TRBV2 with TRBJ2-7; TRBD1 matches at 7 bases. This CDR3 has 12 residues. V gave up 4 bases and J gave up 6 bases; unmatched junction bases: 3. Germline CDR1 and CDR2: SNHLY and FYNNEI. The DNA for the CDR3 is TGTGCCAGCAGTGGACAGGGCTCCGAGCAGTACTTC. This sequence encodes CASSGQGSEQYF.

The V and J genes are TRBV6-6 and TRBJ1-5; 7 nucleotides line up with TRBD1. The junction had 12 bases not matched to a gene; V was cut back by 7 bases and J by 6 bases. CDR1 and CDR2 from the germline V gene are MNHNY and SVGAGI (reference sequence). This CDR3 comprises 15 residues. The CDR3 coding sequence is TGTGCCAGCACCCCACGAGAGGGGGCCAGTCAGCCCCAGCATTTT. Its protein product is CASTPREGASQPQHF.

This sequence joins TRBV6-1 and TRBJ2-5, with 9 bases matching TRBD2. The CDR3 length is 15 residues. After removal of 7 bases from V and 11 bases from J, the junction contained 17 bases not matched to a gene. The germline V gene has CDR1 MNHNS and CDR2 SASEGT. CDR3 sequence (DNA): TGTGCCAGCATGTCTAGCGGGGCCATCTCCTACGGGCAGTACTTC. Protein: CASMSSGAISYGQYF.